This is a list of T cell receptor beta chains from one sample in a study of somatic mutations in cytotoxic T cells in rheumatoid arthritis. Method: immunoSEQ multiplex PCR; TCRdb's copy keeps in-frame clones and lacks some. This sample has just under 30,000 clones, with around 90% found just once. The sample comprised CD8+ T cells sorted from blood. These receptors were collected from an adult with rheumatoid arthritis. Each CDR3 is given with its conserved first and last residue. Each record gives: J gene, V gene, D gene, clone size, CDR3 protein, CDR3 DNA. A D gene is named only where the DNA matches it firmly. Clone size is shown for a subset of rows, as once, few, many or a class of expanded clone.

>TRBJ1-3|TRBV10-3|.|.
CAISASGDGTGNTIYF
TGTGCCATCAGTGCTTCGGGGGACGGTACTGGAAACACCATATATTTT
>TRBJ2-7|TRBV7-9|TRBD1|.
CASSSQDRGLIYEQYF
TGTGCCAGCAGCTCCCAAGACAGGGGGCTTATTTACGAGCAGTACTTC
>TRBJ2-3|TRBV11-3|TRBD2|.
CASSPVASGYTDTQYF
TGTGCCAGCAGCCCCGTGGCTAGCGGCTACACAGATACGCAGTATTTT
>TRBJ2-5|TRBV11-2|TRBD2|.
CASNSGVFGGETQYF
TGTGCCAGCAATAGCGGGGTCTTCGGTGGGGAGACCCAGTACTTC
>TRBJ2-3|TRBV7-2|TRBD2|.
CASSSPSSGVSTDTQYF
TGTGCCAGCAGCTCACCCTCCAGCGGGGTTAGCACAGATACGCAGTATTTT
>TRBJ2-7|TRBV4-3|.|.
CASSQDWPGPYEQYF
TGCGCCAGCAGCCAAGATTGGCCCGGCCCCTACGAGCAGTACTTC
>TRBJ2-7|TRBV6-5|.|.
CASRASGYEQYF
TGTGCCAGCAGGGCGAGCGGCTACGAGCAGTACTTC
>TRBJ1-2|TRBV6-5|TRBD1|few
CASRTVTGTYGYTF
TGTGCCAGCAGGACCGTGACAGGGACCTATGGCTACACCTTC
>TRBJ1-3|TRBV15|.|.
CATSSGVGFSGNTIYF
TGTGCCACCAGCAGCGGAGTAGGGTTTTCTGGAAACACCATATATTTT
>TRBJ2-7|TRBV2|.|.
CASSDVMSYEQYF
TGTGCCAGCAGTGATGTTATGTCCTACGAGCAGTACTTC
>TRBJ2-2|TRBV4-1|TRBD2|once
CASSPSPTSGLNTGELFF
TGCGCCAGCAGCCCGTCCCCGACTAGCGGACTGAACACCGGGGAGCTGTTTTTT
>TRBJ2-2|TRBV9|.|.
CASSATLSSVGNTGELFF
TGTGCCAGCAGCGCGACCCTCTCTAGCGTAGGGAACACCGGGGAGCTGTTTTTT
>TRBJ1-1|TRBV2|.|.
CASSRNPGGLRTEAFF
TGTGCCAGCAGTCGAAATCCAGGTGGTTTGCGGACTGAAGCTTTCTTT
>TRBJ2-7|TRBV5-4|.|.
CASSFPGGVTSSGGFYEQYF
TGTGCCAGCAGCTTTCCTGGAGGGGTAACAAGTAGCGGTGGGTTCTACGAGCAGTACTTC
>TRBJ2-7|TRBV13|.|few
CASSGLYEQYF
TGTGCCAGCAGTGGGCTATACGAGCAGTACTTC
>TRBJ2-3|TRBV2|TRBD2|once
CASSAGTSGDPSTDTQYF
TGTGCCAGCAGTGCCGGGACTAGCGGGGACCCTAGCACAGATACGCAGTATTTT
>TRBJ2-2|TRBV15|.|.
CATSRFDGTSNAGELFF
TGTGCCACCAGCAGATTCGACGGGACATCGAACGCCGGGGAGCTGTTTTTT
>TRBJ1-1|TRBV7-9|.|.
CASSLVRTGVAIAFF
TGTGCCAGCAGCTTAGTTAGGACGGGGGTCGCTATAGCTTTCTTT
>TRBJ1-1|TRBV27|.|.
CASSLGWIGEAFF
TGTGCCAGCAGTTTAGGATGGATTGGTGAAGCTTTCTTT
>TRBJ1-2|TRBV20-1|.|.
CSARGPYGYTF
TGCAGTGCTCGGGGCCCCTATGGCTACACCTTC
>TRBJ1-1|TRBV30|.|.
CAWAAGPNTEAFF
TGTGCCTGGGCCGCGGGACCGAACACTGAAGCTTTCTTT
>TRBJ1-2|TRBV9|.|.
CASSTRNYGYTF
TGTGCCAGCAGCACTCGAAACTATGGCTACACCTTC
>TRBJ2-5|TRBV28|.|.
CASSLNRAPRETQYF
TGTGCCAGCAGTTTGAACCGGGCCCCACGGGAGACCCAGTACTTC
>TRBJ2-2|TRBV7-9|.|.
CASSFRDIGDTGELFF
TGTGCCAGCAGCTTCCGGGACATTGGGGACACCGGGGAGCTGTTTTTT
>TRBJ1-2|TRBV6-5|.|.
CASSQGGDNYGYTF
TGTGCCAGCAGCCAGGGAGGCGATAACTATGGCTACACCTTC
>TRBJ2-7|TRBV7-9|.|once
CASSFSSYEQYF
TGTGCCAGCAGCTTCAGCTCCTACGAGCAGTACTTC
>TRBJ1-2|TRBV30|.|.
CAWNPRVGGRVDGYTF
TGTGCCTGGAACCCCAGGGTGGGGGGGCGAGTCGATGGCTACACCTTC
>TRBJ1-5|TRBV19|.|.
CASSATTLGPQHF
TGTGCCAGTAGCGCCACCACCTTGGGGCCCCAGCATTTT
>TRBJ1-1|TRBV5-8|.|few
CASSLYRVEAFF
TGTGCCAGCAGCTTATACAGGGTGGAAGCTTTCTTT
>TRBJ2-7|TRBV30|TRBD1|.
CAWSFYPPGTGYEQYF
TGTGCCTGGAGTTTTTACCCCCCCGGGACAGGTTACGAGCAGTACTTC
>TRBJ2-1|TRBV9|.|.
CASSLGGRSWGSSYNEQFF
TGTGCCAGCAGCCTCGGGGGCCGATCATGGGGGAGCTCCTACAATGAGCAGTTCTTC
>TRBJ1-5|TRBV30|TRBD1|once
CAWQGADQPQHF
TGTGCCTGGCAGGGGGCTGATCAGCCCCAGCATTTT
>TRBJ1-2|TRBV7-3|.|.
CASSPQPRQEGGYTF
TGTGCCAGCAGCCCTCAACCTAGACAGGAGGGTGGCTACACCTTC
>TRBJ1-2|TRBV6-4|TRBD1|.
CASSDVPGQGYYGYTF
TGTGCCAGCAGTGACGTCCCGGGACAGGGGTACTATGGCTACACCTTC
>TRBJ1-6|TRBV6-4|.|.
CASSDGPGGGSPLHF
TGTGCCAGCAGTGATGGGCCAGGTGGCGGTTCACCCCTCCACTTT
>TRBJ2-5|TRBV4-1|.|.
CASSQVHSWGETQYF
TGCGCCAGCAGCCAAGTCCACTCCTGGGGAGAGACCCAGTACTTC
>TRBJ1-6|TRBV30|.|few
CAWSVSREGSPLHF
TGTGCCTGGAGTGTTTCAAGGGAAGGGTCACCCCTCCACTTT
>TRBJ1-2|TRBV27|.|.
CASSSGQSRYGYTF
TGTGCCAGCAGTTCAGGACAGTCCCGCTATGGCTACACCTTC
>TRBJ1-2|TRBV14|.|few
CASSHLTDLGYGYTF
TGTGCCAGCAGCCACCTGACAGACTTAGGCTATGGCTACACCTTC
>TRBJ1-4|TRBV19|.|.
CASSIGGTHEKLFF
TGTGCCAGTAGTATAGGGGGGACGCATGAAAAACTGTTTTTT
>TRBJ1-2|TRBV6-5|TRBD1|.
CASRPGQGIIYGYTF
TGTGCCAGCAGACCCGGACAGGGAATAATCTATGGCTACACCTTC
>TRBJ2-3|TRBV15|TRBD2|.
CATSTTLLAGGDRPTDTQYF
TGTGCCACCAGCACCACCCTACTAGCGGGGGGGGACCGACCCACAGATACGCAGTATTTT
>TRBJ2-7|TRBV7-8|.|.
CASSLTDTWEQYF
TGTGCCAGCAGCTTAACGGATACCTGGGAGCAGTACTTC
>TRBJ2-3|TRBV6-4|TRBD2|.
CASSVGTSGDTQYF
TGTGCCAGCAGTGTGGGGACTAGCGGCGATACGCAGTATTTT
>TRBJ2-7|TRBV29-1|.|.
CSVEDAIEGGLYEQYF
TGCAGCGTTGAAGATGCGATAGAGGGGGGTCTATACGAGCAGTACTTC
>TRBJ2-5|TRBV15|TRBD1|.
CATSRSPDRAETQYF
TGTGCCACCAGCAGATCCCCGGACAGGGCAGAGACCCAGTACTTC
>TRBJ1-1|TRBV18|TRBD1|.
CASSLGGSVTEAFF
TGTGCCAGCTCACTAGGGGGCTCGGTCACTGAAGCTTTCTTT
>TRBJ2-2|TRBV7-9|TRBD2|.
CASSPTGGGGTGELFF
TGTGCCAGCAGCCCGACGGGGGGGGGAGGCACCGGGGAGCTGTTTTTT
>TRBJ2-7|TRBV12-5|TRBD2|.
CASGVPAGGAYEQYF
TGTGCTAGTGGTGTCCCGGCGGGAGGCGCCTACGAGCAGTACTTC
>TRBJ2-7|TRBV29-1|.|.
CSVESVMSGVEQYF
TGCAGCGTTGAGTCCGTCATGTCAGGGGTCGAGCAGTACTTC
>TRBJ2-2|TRBV12-5|.|.
CASGLARVDTGELFF
TGTGCTAGTGGTTTGGCCAGGGTGGACACCGGGGAGCTGTTTTTT
>TRBJ2-7|TRBV7-9|.|few
CASEISYRVRGEQYF
TGTGCCAGCGAAATATCGTACAGGGTTCGCGGCGAGCAGTACTTC